These T cell receptor beta chains were read from a single sample in a study of T cells in Graves' hyperthyroidism and ophthalmopathy. TCRdb reprocessed the multiplex PCR reads via MiXCR and lists one record per CDR3 protein. Here the sample spans roughly 700,000 distinct CDR3 sequences, 15% to 20% being singletons. Sequenced input: blood. The receptors derive from a man between 45 and 60 years old with Graves' hyperthyroidism. CDR3s include the opening cysteine and the closing phenylalanine or tryptophan. The D gene is left open where the match is weak. Clone size, where shown, is once, few, many, or a class for clones that have expanded.

d_gene	j_gene	abundance	v_gene	CDR3nt	CDR3aa
NA	TRBJ2-7	many	TRBV6-5	TGTGCCAGCGGTTACTCGAACGGAAACGAGCAGTACTTC	CASGYSNGNEQYF
NA	TRBJ1-5	few	TRBV15	TGTGTCACCAGCAGAGATATGGGTGAGCCCCAGCATTTT	CVTSRDMGEPQHF
NA	TRBJ2-1	many	TRBV7-2	TGTGCCAGCAGCTTAGTCAGGGTTGAGCAGTTCTTC	CASSLVRVEQFF
NA	TRBJ1-2	many	TRBV12-3/TRBV12-4	TGTGCCAGCAGTTTAGTTGGGGGGCAGAATGGCTACACCTTC	CASSLVGGQNGYTF
NA	TRBJ1-1	many	TRBV27	TGTGCCAGCAGTTTAGGGGCAGGGATGGGCACTGAAGCTTTCTTT	CASSLGAGMGTEAFF
TRBD1	TRBJ1-1	few	TRBV9	TGTGCCAGCAGCGCCGCGGGACAGGGGATGATGAACACTGAAGCTTTCTTT	CASSAAGQGMMNTEAFF
TRBD1	TRBJ1-2	many	TRBV27	TGTGCCAGCAGTTGGACAGGGGACTATGGCTACACCTTC	CASSWTGDYGYTF
NA	TRBJ2-7	NA	TRBV7-6	TGTGCCAGCAGCTTAGAAGGGCACTACGAGCAGTACTTC	CASSLEGHYEQYF
NA	TRBJ2-3	many	TRBV7-9	TGTGCCAGCAGCTTAAACGGGGGCGCTGAACCAACAGATACGCAGTATTTT	CASSLNGGAEPTDTQYF
TRBD1	TRBJ2-7	many	TRBV20-1	TGCAGTGGTCCGGGACAGACCTACGAGCAGTACTTC	CSGPGQTYEQYF
NA	TRBJ1-1	many	TRBV2	TGTGCCAGCAGTCGTCAGGGAGCTCAAGCTTTCTTT	CASSRQGAQAFF
NA	TRBJ1-2	few	TRBV20-1	TGCAGTGCTAGGCACAGGGACTACTATGGCTACACCTTC	CSARHRDYYGYTF
NA	TRBJ1-4	many	TRBV28	TGTGCCAGCAGTCCGGAGCCCCATGAAAAACTGTTTTTT	CASSPEPHEKLFF
TRBD1	TRBJ1-3	NA	TRBV28	TGTGCCAGCAGTTTATTCAGGGGGCCAGGAAACACCATATATTTT	CASSLFRGPGNTIYF
NA	TRBJ1-5	few	TRBV3-1	TGTGCCAGCAGCCAAAATAGGAGGGTTAATCAGCCCCAGCATTTT	CASSQNRRVNQPQHF
NA	TRBJ1-1	few	TRBV3-1	TGTGCCAGCAGCCAAGCGGGGGCTGAAGCTTTCTTT	CASSQAGAEAFF
NA	TRBJ1-2	few	TRBV3-1	TGTGCCAGCAGCCCGCAGGGGAGAAACTATGGCTACACCTTC	CASSPQGRNYGYTF
TRBD1	TRBJ2-2	many	TRBV7-3	TGTGCCAGCAGCTTACAGGGGGCCGGGGAGCTGTTTTTT	CASSLQGAGELFF
NA	TRBJ2-5	NA	TRBV30	TGTGCCTGGAGAAGGGGCGGAATCCAAGAGACCCAGTACTTC	CAWRRGGIQETQYF
TRBD1	TRBJ1-4	NA	TRBV7-9	TGTGCCAGCAGCGCCGGACAGGCGCCTAATGAAAAACTGTTTTTT	CASSAGQAPNEKLFF
TRBD1	TRBJ2-1	NA	TRBV18	TGTGCCAGCTCACCACAGACAGGGGTCAATGAGCAGTTCTTC	CASSPQTGVNEQFF
NA	TRBJ2-7	many	TRBV6-6	TGTGCCAGCAGTTACAAGCTGTCCTCGGCCGGGAGCATAATCTCCTACGAGCAGTACTTC	CASSYKLSSAGSIISYEQYF
NA	TRBJ2-4	many	TRBV6-1	TGTGCCAGCAGTCGTCGGAGGGCCCTAGCCAAAAACATTCAGTACTTC	CASSRRRALAKNIQYF
NA	TRBJ2-3	many	TRBV28	TGTGCCAGCAGTCCGGGACTTCGCACAGATACGCAGTATTTT	CASSPGLRTDTQYF
NA	TRBJ2-7	many	TRBV28	TGTGCCAGCAGTTTTAGGGGGAGTCTGTACGAGCAGTACTTC	CASSFRGSLYEQYF
NA	TRBJ1-2	many	TRBV30	TGTGCCACCACCACTCGGGGCTACACCTTC	CATTTRGYTF
NA	TRBJ2-1	many	TRBV2	TGTGCCAGCAGTGTCTACCTGACTGAGCAGTTCTTC	CASSVYLTEQFF
NA	TRBJ2-1	many	TRBV9	TGTGCCAGCAGCCCACATAGGGGACTCTTGGGGGCCTACAATGAGCAGTTCTTC	CASSPHRGLLGAYNEQFF
NA	TRBJ2-2	few	TRBV2	TGTGCCAGCACCCAAGGTGGGGGGATTAGCGGGGAGCTGTTTTTT	CASTQGGGISGELFF
NA	TRBJ2-2	many	TRBV28	TGTGCCAGCCAACCCGGTGTCAGGGATGCGGCCGGGGAGCTGTTTTTT	CASQPGVRDAAGELFF
TRBD1	TRBJ2-5	many	TRBV14	TGTGCCAGCAGCCAAGATTTGCGGACAGGACGAAAAGAGACCCAGTACTTC	CASSQDLRTGRKETQYF
TRBD2	TRBJ2-7	many	TRBV19	TGTGCCAGTAGTCCTCGTGTAGCGGGACTATCTCTCAGCTCCTACGAGCAGTACTTC	CASSPRVAGLSLSSYEQYF
NA	TRBJ1-6	few	TRBV7-8	TGTGCCAGCAGCTTACCCCTTTGGAGCTCCTATAATTCACCCCTCCACTTT	CASSLPLWSSYNSPLHF
TRBD1	TRBJ2-3	NA	TRBV6-1	TGTGCCACCCTGGGACAGGGGACAGATACGCAGTATTTT	CATLGQGTDTQYF
NA	TRBJ2-7	many	TRBV24-1	TGTGCCACCAGTGGAGCCAGGAACCCGGGGATCCACGAGCAGTACTTC	CATSGARNPGIHEQYF
NA	TRBJ1-1	many	TRBV6-1	TGTGCCAGCAGTGAAGGGGACGGACGAGGCAGGGCCTTCTTT	CASSEGDGRGRAFF
NA	TRBJ2-7	many	TRBV20-1	TGCAGTGCTTGGACTGGCTCCAGCGAGCAGTACTTC	CSAWTGSSEQYF
NA	TRBJ2-7	many	TRBV9	TGTGCCAGCAGCGCCCGGAGTGGGACGTCCTACGAGCAGTACTTC	CASSARSGTSYEQYF
NA	TRBJ1-2	many	TRBV6-5	TGTGCCAGCAGTTACACGGTGGAGTATGGCTACACCTTC	CASSYTVEYGYTF
NA	TRBJ2-1	NA	TRBV20-1	TGCAGTGCAGGCGGGAACTCCTACAATGAGCAGTTCTTC	CSAGGNSYNEQFF
TRBD2	TRBJ2-7	many	TRBV2	TGTGCCAGCAGTCTGGGGGGGACGACCCACGAGCAGTACTTC	CASSLGGTTHEQYF
NA	TRBJ1-2	many	TRBV7-9	TGTGCCAGCAGCTCTAAAGGGGCGGGCAACTATGGCTACACCTTC	CASSSKGAGNYGYTF
TRBD1	TRBJ1-1	many	TRBV3-1	TGTGCCAGCAGCCGGTGGGACAGGGTGAACACTGAAGCTTTCTTT	CASSRWDRVNTEAFF
TRBD1	TRBJ2-7	few	TRBV7-2	TGTGCCAGCAGCCACCGAACAGGGGACGAGCAGTACTTC	CASSHRTGDEQYF
NA	TRBJ1-1	NA	TRBV7-3	TGTGCCAGCAGCCAAGGCAGGGATTCTGAAGCTTTCTTT	CASSQGRDSEAFF
NA	TRBJ1-2	NA	TRBV10-3	TGTGCCATCAGTGAAAGGGAAAAGTATGGCTACACCTTC	CAISEREKYGYTF
NA	TRBJ2-1	many	TRBV27	TGTGCCAGCAGTTTCCGGGACAACTCCTACAATGAGCAGTTCTTC	CASSFRDNSYNEQFF